The 15 T cell receptor beta chains presented below share a single source sample, sequenced in a study of blood T cell repertoires in COVID-19. This table comes from immunoSEQ multiplex PCR, and its TCRdb copy is limited to in-frame clones, with some not included. The sample records 50,000 to 80,000 clones, around nine tenths being singletons. The sample was peripheral blood. The receptors were gathered from a woman of 80 years or more with active COVID-19.

V usage is TRBV5-6 and J usage is TRBJ2-3; no clear D gene. This CDR3 has 14 residues. V was cut by 4 bases and J by 6 bases, with 15 bases left in between. Germline CDR1 SGHDT, CDR2 YYEEEE. The CDR3 DNA reads TGTGCCAGCAGCGCCCTAGGCGGCTCCGATACGCAGTATTTT. This gives the protein CASSALGGSDTQYF.

The rearrangement uses TRBV6-5 and TRBJ2-7; TRBD1 matches 12 bases. The germline CDR1 and CDR2 sequences are MNHEY and SVGAGI. The CDR3 spans 15 residues. Trimming cost V 0 bases and J 4 bases; bases outside gene matches: 1. Written as DNA, the CDR3 is TGTGCCAGCAGTTACTCGGGACAGGGGGCTTACGAGCAGTACTTC. It encodes CASSYSGQGAYEQYF.

The gene calls are TRBV5-1 and TRBJ1-1; TRBD1 aligns across 10 bases. There are 16 residues in the CDR3. Germline V gives CDR1 SGHRS, CDR2 YFSETQ. V trimming: 3 bases; J trimming: 1 base; junction bases outside the gene matches: 6. The chain's CDR3 is CASSSGTGVENTEAFF. CDR3 nucleotide sequence: TGCGCCAGCAGCTCCGGGACAGGGGTCGAGAACACTGAAGCTTTCTTT.

The rearrangement joins TRBV6-4 to TRBJ2-3; a possible D gene is TRBD1 (5 bases). The germline V and J ends were trimmed by 7 bases and 0 bases, with 14 bases remaining between them. Germline CDR1 reads MRHNA; CDR2 reads SNTAGT. The CDR3 length is 15 residues. CDR3 sequence: CASTMTAGSTDTQYF. DNA for the CDR3: TGTGCCAGCACAATGACTGCAGGGAGCACAGATACGCAGTATTTT.

The genes are TRBV19 and TRBJ1-2; 11 bases map to TRBD1. Per germline, CDR1 LNHDA and CDR2 SQIVND (reference sequence). The length of the CDR3 is 14 residues. Germline trimming cut 6 bases from V and 4 bases from J; bases unmatched to any gene: 4. CDR3 sequence reads: CASRGTGGFYGYTF. In nucleotides, the CDR3 is TGTGCCAGTAGAGGGACAGGGGGTTTCTATGGCTACACCTTC.

The chain combines TRBV5-5 with TRBJ1-5; no firm D call. V lost 4 bases and J 3 bases, leaving 11 bases between the germline ends. This CDR3 has 14 residues. From germline, CDR1 is SGHKS and CDR2 YYEKEE (reference sequence). The CDR3 coding sequence is TGTGCCAGCAGCCAATATCGGGTCAATCAGCCCCAGCATTTT. Its protein product is CASSQYRVNQPQHF.

The chain combines TRBV19 with TRBJ2-1, with 8 bases lining up with TRBD2. The CDR3 extends over 15 amino acids. Trimming took 5 bases from V and 2 from J; bases not matched to a gene: 5. Germline CDR1 and CDR2: LNHDA and SQIVND (reference sequence). Here the CDR3 reads CASSGSGEAYNEQFF. Here the CDR3 DNA reads TGTGCCAGTAGTGGTAGCGGGGAGGCCTACAATGAGCAGTTCTTC.

The J gene is TRBJ2-7, the V gene TRBV28, with 7 bases lining up with TRBD1. Germline V lookup: CDR1 MDHEN, CDR2 SYDVKM. This CDR3 region has 14 residues. CDR3 sequence (DNA): TGTGACCCACACGAGGGACAGAAAGCCTGCGAGCAGTACTTC. Translation: CDPHEGQKACEQYF. The whole variable domain, filled in from reference TRBV28 and TRBJ2-7, reads DVKVTQSSRYLVKRTGEKVFLECVQDMDHENMFWYRQDPGLGLRLIYFSYDVKMKEKGDIPEGYSVSREKKERFSLILESASTNQTSMYLCDPHEGQKACEQYFGPGTRLTVT.

This sequence joins TRBV3-1 (or the pseudogene TRBV3-2) and TRBJ2-2, with TRBD1 matching 7 bases. Germline values: CDR1 LGHDT, CDR2 YNNKEL (reference sequence). The CDR3 has 15 residues. Trimming at V came to 2 bases and at J to 3 bases, leaving 3 bases not matched to a gene. The CDR3 DNA follows: TGTGCCAGCAGCCAACTGGGACAGTACACCGGGGAGCTGTTTTTT. It encodes CASSQLGQYTGELFF.

The CDR3 DNA reads as TGTGCCAGTAGTATCTGGAGGGTAAGCGGCAATCAGCCCCAGCATTTT. Protein sequence: CASSIWRVSGNQPQHF. The rearrangement links TRBV19 to TRBJ1-5; D remains ambiguous. V lost 3 bases, J lost 2 bases, and 14 bases lay in between. The CDR3 contains 16 residues. Germline V gene data show CDR1 as LNHDA and CDR2 as SQIVND (reference sequence).

The chain joins TRBV4-1 to TRBJ2-7; a possible D gene is TRBD1 (5 bases). The ends were cut back, 9 bases at V and 0 bases at J, with 6 bases in the middle. The CDR3 covers 11 residues. The germline CDR1 and CDR2 sequences are MGHRA and YSYEKL. Here the CDR3 DNA reads TGCGCCAGGGGGCGCTCCTACGAGCAGTACGTC. It specifies CARGRSYEQYV.

The V and J genes are TRBV28 and TRBJ1-5, with 8 bases aligning to TRBD1. Trimming at V came to 6 bases and at J to 1 base, leaving 5 bases not matched to a gene. CDR3 length: 15 residues. Germline values: CDR1 MDHEN, CDR2 SYDVKM. The CDR3 loop is CASSLDRESNQPQHF. The CDR3 nucleotides read TGTGCCAGCAGCCTGGACAGGGAAAGCAATCAGCCCCAGCATTTT.

The rearrangement joins TRBV27 to TRBJ2-1; a possible D gene is TRBD1 (6 bases). Germline CDR1 is MNHEY and CDR2 is SMNVEV (reference sequence). This CDR3 has 12 residues. V was clipped by 5 bases and J by 10 bases, with 12 bases between them. CDR3 sequence (DNA): TGTGCCAGCAGTCCTACAGGGAGCGAGCAGTTCTTC. It encodes CASSPTGSEQFF.

The chain has TRBV20-1 and TRBJ2-1, with 9 bases fitting TRBD2. This CDR3 is built from 12 residues. Germline assignment: CDR1 DFQATT and CDR2 SNEGSKA (reference sequence). V lost 3 bases to trimming and J lost 9 bases; unmatched junction nucleotides: 3. For the CDR3, the DNA is TGCAGTGCTAGTAGCGGGGGTGGTGAGCAGTTCTTC. Protein product: CSASSGGGEQFF.

This chain links TRBV5-5 with TRBJ2-1; D remains ambiguous. Trimming took 0 bases from V and 7 from J, leaving 11 bases between them. This CDR3 has 14 amino acids. Germline CDR1 reads SGHKS; CDR2 reads YYEKEE (reference sequence). Here the CDR3 reads CASSLEGGVNEQFF. The CDR3 DNA sequence: TGTGCCAGCAGCTTGGAAGGTGGAGTAAATGAGCAGTTCTTC.